Each of the 2 T cell receptor beta chains below was sequenced from the same sample in a study of cytomegalovirus exposure and HLA in healthy donors. Researchers ran the PCR with 60 Vbeta and 13 Jbeta primers. Assay: immunoSEQ multiplex PCR; the TCRdb copy retains only in-frame clones and omits some. Found here are around 130,000 clones; the top ten clones hold roughly 1.5%. Material for sequencing was PBMCs. The receptors stem from a woman between 35 and 50 years old in good health and CMV-seronegative.

The CDR3, as DNA: TGTGCCAGCAGCTTCCTTCGGACTAGCGGGGTCTCCTACGAGCAGTACTTC. Protein sequence: CASSFLRTSGVSYEQYF. The J gene is TRBJ2-7, the V gene TRBV7-2; TRBD2 agrees at 12 bases. CDR1 is SGHTA and CDR2 is FQGNSA in the germline V gene. The CDR3 totals 17 residues. Trimming removed 3 bases from V and 0 bases from J; junction bases left unmatched: 6.

The J gene is TRBJ2-2, the V gene TRBV7-2; 8 bases map to TRBD1. The CDR3 is made up of 17 amino acids. From germline, CDR1 is SGHTA and CDR2 FQGNSA. Germline trimming cut 3 bases from V and 5 bases from J; bases unmatched to any gene: 11. CDR3 in amino acids: CASSLLTWTGKTGELFF. The CDR3 DNA sequence: TGTGCCAGCAGCTTGCTGACTTGGACAGGGAAGACCGGGGAGCTGTTTTTT.